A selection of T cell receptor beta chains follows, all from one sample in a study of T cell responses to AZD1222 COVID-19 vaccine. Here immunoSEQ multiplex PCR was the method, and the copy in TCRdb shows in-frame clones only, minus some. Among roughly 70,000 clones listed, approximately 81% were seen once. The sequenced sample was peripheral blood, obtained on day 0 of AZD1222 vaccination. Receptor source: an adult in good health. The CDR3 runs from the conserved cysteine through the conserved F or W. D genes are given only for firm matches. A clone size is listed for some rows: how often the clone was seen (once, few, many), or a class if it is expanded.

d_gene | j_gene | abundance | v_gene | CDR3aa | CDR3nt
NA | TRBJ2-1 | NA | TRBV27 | CASSRPGWEQFF | TGTGCCAGCAGCCGCCCAGGGTGGGAGCAGTTCTTC
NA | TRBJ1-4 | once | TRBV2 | CASNRLLATNEKLFF | TGTGCCAGCAACAGGCTGCTTGCAACTAATGAAAAACTGTTTTTT
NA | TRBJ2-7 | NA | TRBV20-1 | CSASKSGADYEQYF | TGCAGTGCTAGTAAATCGGGGGCTGACTACGAGCAGTACTTC
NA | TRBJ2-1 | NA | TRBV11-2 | CASSPAGRAKQFF | TGTGCCAGCAGCCCGGCGGGGCGGGCGAAGCAGTTCTTC
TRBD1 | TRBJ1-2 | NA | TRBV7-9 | CASSSTGIAYTF | TGTGCCAGCAGCTCGACAGGGATCGCCTACACCTTC
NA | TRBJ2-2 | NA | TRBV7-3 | CASSLTGGSTGELFF | TGTGCCAGCAGCTTAACAGGGGGATCCACCGGGGAGCTGTTTTTT
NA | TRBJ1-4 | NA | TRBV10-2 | CASRAQGSNEKLFF | TGCGCCAGCAGGGCACAGGGATCTAATGAAAAACTGTTTTTT
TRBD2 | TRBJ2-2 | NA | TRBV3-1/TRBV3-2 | CASSPRGLGYTGELFF | TGTGCCAGCAGCCCCCGGGGACTAGGTTACACCGGGGAGCTGTTTTTT
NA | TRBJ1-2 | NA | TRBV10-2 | CATLPDSGYGYTF | TGCGCCACGTTACCGGACTCGGGCTATGGCTACACCTTC
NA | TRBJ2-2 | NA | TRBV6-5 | CASTPVGGGGGELFF | TGTGCCAGCACCCCGGTGGGGGGGGGCGGCGGGGAGCTGTTTTTT
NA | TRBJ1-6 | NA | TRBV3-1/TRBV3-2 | CASSQGVLGWNSPLHF | TGTGCCAGCAGCCAAGGGGTGCTGGGGTGGAATTCACCCCTCCACTTT
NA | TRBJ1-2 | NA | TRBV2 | CASSVWEGYTF | TGTGCCAGCAGCGTTTGGGAAGGCTACACCTTC
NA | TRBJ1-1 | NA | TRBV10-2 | CASSWGGTTEAFF | TGCGCCAGCAGTTGGGGGGGGACCACTGAAGCTTTCTTT
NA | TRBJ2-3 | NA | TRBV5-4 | CASSLEYRDSDTQYF | TGTGCCAGCAGCTTAGAATACCGGGATTCAGATACGCAGTATTTT
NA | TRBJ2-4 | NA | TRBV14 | CASSQDSRAGTKNIQYF | TGTGCCAGCAGCCAAGATAGTCGGGCAGGGACCAAAAACATTCAGTACTTC
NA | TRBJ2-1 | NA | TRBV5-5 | CASSLGQGYYNEQFF | TGTGCCAGCAGCTTGGGGCAGGGCTACTACAATGAGCAGTTCTTC
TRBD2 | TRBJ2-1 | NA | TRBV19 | CASSRDFPGLFQNNEQFF | TGTGCCAGCTCGAGGGACTTCCCGGGACTATTTCAAAACAATGAGCAGTTCTTC
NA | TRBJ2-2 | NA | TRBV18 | CASSPTKQGIGELFF | TGTGCCAGCTCACCGACGAAGCAGGGCATCGGGGAGCTGTTTTTT
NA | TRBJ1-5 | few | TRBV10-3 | CATGPAESQPQHF | TGTGCCACTGGGCCCGCGGAGAGCCAGCCCCAGCATTTT
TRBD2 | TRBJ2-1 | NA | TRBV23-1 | CASSHPTSGGGRNEQFF | TGCGCCAGCAGTCACCCAACTAGCGGGGGGGGAAGGAATGAGCAGTTCTTC
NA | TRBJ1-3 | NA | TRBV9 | CASSVAGGTGNTIYF | TGTGCCAGCAGCGTAGCTGGGGGGACTGGAAACACCATATATTTT
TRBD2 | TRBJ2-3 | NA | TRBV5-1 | CASSSGLAGTDTQYF | TGCGCCAGCAGCTCGGGACTAGCGGGCACAGATACGCAGTATTTT
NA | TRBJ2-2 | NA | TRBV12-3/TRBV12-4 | CASSLDTGGELFF | TGTGCCAGCAGCCTAGACACTGGCGGGGAGCTGTTTTTT
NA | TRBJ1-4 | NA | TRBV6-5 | CASSYDGVGNGEKLFF | TGTGCCAGCAGTTATGATGGTGTGGGCAACGGAGAAAAACTGTTTTTT
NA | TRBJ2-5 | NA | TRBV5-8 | CASSWGGNQETQYF | TGTGCCAGCAGTTGGGGAGGAAACCAAGAGACCCAGTACTTC
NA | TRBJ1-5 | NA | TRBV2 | CASRADYSNQPQHF | TGTGCCAGCAGGGCTGATTATAGCAATCAGCCCCAGCATTTT
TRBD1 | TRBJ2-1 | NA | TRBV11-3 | CASSLTAQGVQFF | TGTGCCAGCAGCCTCACCGCCCAGGGGGTGCAGTTCTTC
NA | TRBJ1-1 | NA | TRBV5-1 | CASSFRRDGSLNTEAFF | TGCGCCAGCAGCTTTCGCAGGGACGGTAGTCTGAACACTGAAGCTTTCTTT
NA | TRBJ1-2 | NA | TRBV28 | CASSLAANYGYTF | TGTGCCAGCAGTTTGGCAGCTAACTATGGCTACACCTTC
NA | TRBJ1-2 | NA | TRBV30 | CAWTNGGGSYGYTF | TGTGCCTGGACCAACGGGGGGGGATCCTATGGCTACACCTTC
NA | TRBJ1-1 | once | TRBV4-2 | CASSQVVKSGKTEAFF | TGTGCCAGCAGCCAAGTTGTAAAATCGGGGAAGACTGAAGCTTTCTTT
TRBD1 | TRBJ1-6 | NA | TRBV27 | CASSSGTGFRGETLHF | TGTGCCAGCAGTTCCGGGACAGGGTTCCGGGGGGAGACCCTCCACTTT
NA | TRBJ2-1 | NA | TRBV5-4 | CASSPKGGYNEQFF | TGTGCCAGCAGCCCCAAGGGGGGCTACAATGAGCAGTTCTTC
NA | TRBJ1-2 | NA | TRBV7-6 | CASSPSGGRAHYGYTF | TGTGCCAGCAGCCCTTCCGGGGGCAGGGCCCACTATGGCTACACCTTC
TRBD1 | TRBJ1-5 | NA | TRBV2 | CASSESAMPDRDRGYSNQPQHF | TGTGCCAGCAGTGAATCTGCAATGCCTGACAGGGATAGGGGCTATAGCAATCAGCCCCAGCATTTT